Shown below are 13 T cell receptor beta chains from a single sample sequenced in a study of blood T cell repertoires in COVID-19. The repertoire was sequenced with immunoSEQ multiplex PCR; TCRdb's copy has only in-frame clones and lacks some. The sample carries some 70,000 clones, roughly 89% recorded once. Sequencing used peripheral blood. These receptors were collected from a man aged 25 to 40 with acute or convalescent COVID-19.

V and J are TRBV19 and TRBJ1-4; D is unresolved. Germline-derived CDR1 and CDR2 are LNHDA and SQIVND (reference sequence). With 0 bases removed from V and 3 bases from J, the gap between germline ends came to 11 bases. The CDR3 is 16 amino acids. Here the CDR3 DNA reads TGTGCCAGTAGTATAGATCGTGGGAGATCTAATGAAAAACTGTTTTTT. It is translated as CASSIDRGRSNEKLFF.

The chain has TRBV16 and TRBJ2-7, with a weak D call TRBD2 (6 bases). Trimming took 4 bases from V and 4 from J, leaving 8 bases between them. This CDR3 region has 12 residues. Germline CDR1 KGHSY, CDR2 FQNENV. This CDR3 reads CASSPRGYEQYF. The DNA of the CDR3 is TGTGCCAGCAGCCCACGGGGGTACGAGCAGTACTTC. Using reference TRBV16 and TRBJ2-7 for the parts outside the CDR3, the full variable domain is GEEVAQTPKHLVRGEGQKAKLYCAPIKGHSYVFWYQQVLKNEFKFLISFQNENVFDETGMPKERFSAKCLPNSPCSLEIQATKLEDSAVYFCASSPRGYEQYFGPGTRLTVT.

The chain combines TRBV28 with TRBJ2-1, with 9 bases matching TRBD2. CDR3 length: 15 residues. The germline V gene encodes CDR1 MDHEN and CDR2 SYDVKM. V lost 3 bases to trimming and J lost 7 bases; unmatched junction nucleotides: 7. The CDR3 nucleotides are TGTGCCAGCAGTTTTGGCGGGAGGGAGGGAAATGAGCAGTTCTTC. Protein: CASSFGGREGNEQFF.

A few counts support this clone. CDR3 DNA sequence: TGTGCCAGCAGCCCTACTAGCGGGGAAACCGCGAACACCGGGGAGCTGTTTTTT. The encoded protein is CASSPTSGETANTGELFF. The chain couples TRBV13 to TRBJ2-2; 10 bases agree with TRBD2. Germline V gives CDR1 PRHDT, CDR2 FYEKMQ (reference sequence). The V and J ends lost 5 bases and 0 bases, in that order; junction bases with no gene match: 9. The CDR3 consists of 18 residues.

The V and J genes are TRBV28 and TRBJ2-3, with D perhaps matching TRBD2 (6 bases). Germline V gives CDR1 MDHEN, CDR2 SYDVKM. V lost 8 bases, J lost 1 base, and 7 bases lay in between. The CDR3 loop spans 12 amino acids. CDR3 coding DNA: TGTGCCAGCTGGAGGGGCACAGATACGCAGTATTTT. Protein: CASWRGTDTQYF.

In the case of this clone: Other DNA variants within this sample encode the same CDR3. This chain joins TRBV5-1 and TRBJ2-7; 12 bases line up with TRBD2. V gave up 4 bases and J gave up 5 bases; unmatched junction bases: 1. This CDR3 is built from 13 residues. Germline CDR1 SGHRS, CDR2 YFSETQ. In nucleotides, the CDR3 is TGCGCCAGCAGCCTAGCGGGAGGGAACGAGCAGTACTTC. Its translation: CASSLAGGNEQYF.

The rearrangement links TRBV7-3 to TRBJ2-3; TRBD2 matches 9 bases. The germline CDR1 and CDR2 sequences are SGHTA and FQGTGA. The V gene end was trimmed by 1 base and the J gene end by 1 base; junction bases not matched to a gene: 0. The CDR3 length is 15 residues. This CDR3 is CASSLIAGGTDTQYF. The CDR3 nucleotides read TGTGCCAGCAGCTTAATAGCGGGAGGCACAGATACGCAGTATTTT.

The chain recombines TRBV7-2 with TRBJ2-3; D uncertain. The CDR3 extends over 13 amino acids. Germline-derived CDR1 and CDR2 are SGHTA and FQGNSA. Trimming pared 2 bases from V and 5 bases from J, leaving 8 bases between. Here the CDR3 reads CASSLQYRDTQYF. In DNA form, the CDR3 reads TGTGCCAGCAGCTTACAGTACAGAGATACGCAGTATTTT. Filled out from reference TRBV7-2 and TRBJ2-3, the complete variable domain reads GAGVSQSPSNKVTEKGKDVELRCDPISGHTALYWYRQSLGQGLEFLIYFQGNSAPDKSGLPSDRFSAERTGGSVSTLTIQRTQQEDSAVYLCASSLQYRDTQYFGPGTRLTVL.

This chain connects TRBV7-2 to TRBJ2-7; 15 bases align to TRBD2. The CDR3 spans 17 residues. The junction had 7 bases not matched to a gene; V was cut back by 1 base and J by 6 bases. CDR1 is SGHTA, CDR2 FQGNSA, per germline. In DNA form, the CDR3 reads TGTGCCAGCAGCTTAGTAGGACTAGCGGGAGGGGGTGTCGAGCAGTACTTC. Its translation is CASSLVGLAGGGVEQYF. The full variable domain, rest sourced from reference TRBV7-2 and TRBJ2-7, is GAGVSQSPSNKVTEKGKDVELRCDPISGHTALYWYRQSLGQGLEFLIYFQGNSAPDKSGLPSDRFSAERTGGSVSTLTIQRTQQEDSAVYLCASSLVGLAGGGVEQYFGPGTRLTVT.

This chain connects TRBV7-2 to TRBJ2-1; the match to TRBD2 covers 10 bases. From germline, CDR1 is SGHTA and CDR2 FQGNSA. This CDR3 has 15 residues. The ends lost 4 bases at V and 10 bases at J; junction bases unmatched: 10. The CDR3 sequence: CASSYARAGGEEQFF. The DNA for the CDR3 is TGTGCCAGCAGCTACGCCCGAGCGGGAGGGGAGGAGCAGTTCTTC.

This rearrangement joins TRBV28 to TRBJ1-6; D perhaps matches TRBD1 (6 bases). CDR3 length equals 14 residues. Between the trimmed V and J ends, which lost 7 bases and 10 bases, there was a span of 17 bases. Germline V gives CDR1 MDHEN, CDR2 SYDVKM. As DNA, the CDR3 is TGTGCCAGCACTATAAACAGGGCAGGGTCACCCCTCCACTTT. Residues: CASTINRAGSPLHF.

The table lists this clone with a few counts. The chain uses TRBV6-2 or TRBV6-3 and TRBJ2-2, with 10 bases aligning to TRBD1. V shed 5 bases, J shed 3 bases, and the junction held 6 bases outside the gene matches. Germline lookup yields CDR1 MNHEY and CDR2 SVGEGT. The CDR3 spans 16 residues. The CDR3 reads CASSTVDRGDTGELFF. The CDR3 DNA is TGTGCCAGCAGTACCGTGGACAGGGGGGACACCGGGGAGCTGTTTTTT.

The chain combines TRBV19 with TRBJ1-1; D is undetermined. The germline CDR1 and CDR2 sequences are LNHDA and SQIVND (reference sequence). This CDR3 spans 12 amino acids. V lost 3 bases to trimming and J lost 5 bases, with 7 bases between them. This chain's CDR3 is CASSIGETEAFF. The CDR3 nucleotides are TGTGCCAGTAGTATCGGGGAAACTGAAGCTTTCTTT.